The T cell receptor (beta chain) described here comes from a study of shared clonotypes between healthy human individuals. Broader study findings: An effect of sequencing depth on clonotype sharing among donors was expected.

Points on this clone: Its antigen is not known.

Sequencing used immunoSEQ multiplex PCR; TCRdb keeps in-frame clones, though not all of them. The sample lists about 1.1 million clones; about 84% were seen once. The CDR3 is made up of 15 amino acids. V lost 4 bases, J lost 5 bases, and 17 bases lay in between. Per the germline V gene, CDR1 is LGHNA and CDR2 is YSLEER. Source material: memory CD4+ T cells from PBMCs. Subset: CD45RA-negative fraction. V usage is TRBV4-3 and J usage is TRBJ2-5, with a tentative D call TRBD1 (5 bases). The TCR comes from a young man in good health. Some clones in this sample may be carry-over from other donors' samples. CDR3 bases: TGCGCCAGCAGCCTAAATCAAGACAGACGGGAGACCCAGTACTTC. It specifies CASSLNQDRRETQYF.